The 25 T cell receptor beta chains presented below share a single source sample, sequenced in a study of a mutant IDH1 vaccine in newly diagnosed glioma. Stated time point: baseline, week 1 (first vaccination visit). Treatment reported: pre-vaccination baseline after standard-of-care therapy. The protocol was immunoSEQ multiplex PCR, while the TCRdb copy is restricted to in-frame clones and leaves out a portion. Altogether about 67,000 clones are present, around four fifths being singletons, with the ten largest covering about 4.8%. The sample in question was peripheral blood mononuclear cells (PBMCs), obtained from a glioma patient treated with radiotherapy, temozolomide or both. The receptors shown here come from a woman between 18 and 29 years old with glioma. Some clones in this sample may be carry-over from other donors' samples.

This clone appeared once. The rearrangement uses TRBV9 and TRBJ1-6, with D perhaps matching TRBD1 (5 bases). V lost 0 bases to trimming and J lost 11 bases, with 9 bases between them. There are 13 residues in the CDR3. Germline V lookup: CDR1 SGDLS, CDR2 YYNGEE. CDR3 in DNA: TGTGCCAGCAGCGTAGGGGGCAGGCCACCCCTCCACTTT. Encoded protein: CASSVGGRPPLHF.

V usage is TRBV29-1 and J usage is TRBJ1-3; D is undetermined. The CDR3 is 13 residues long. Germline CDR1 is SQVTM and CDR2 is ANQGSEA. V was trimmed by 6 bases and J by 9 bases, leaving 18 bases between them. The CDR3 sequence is CSVHMSQGGTIYF. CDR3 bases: TGCAGCGTCCATATGTCTCAAGGCGGCACCATATATTTT.

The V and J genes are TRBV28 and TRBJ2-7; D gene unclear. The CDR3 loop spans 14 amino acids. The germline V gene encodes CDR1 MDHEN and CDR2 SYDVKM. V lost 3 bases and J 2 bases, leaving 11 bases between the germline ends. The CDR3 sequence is CASSFGPSPYEQYF. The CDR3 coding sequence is TGTGCCAGCAGTTTTGGTCCATCACCCTACGAGCAGTACTTC.

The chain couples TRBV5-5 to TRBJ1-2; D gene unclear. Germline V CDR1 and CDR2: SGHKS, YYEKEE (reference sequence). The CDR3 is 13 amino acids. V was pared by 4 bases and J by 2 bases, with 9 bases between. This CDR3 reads CASSLRGNYGYTF. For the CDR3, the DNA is TGTGCCAGCAGCCTGAGAGGAAACTATGGCTACACCTTC.

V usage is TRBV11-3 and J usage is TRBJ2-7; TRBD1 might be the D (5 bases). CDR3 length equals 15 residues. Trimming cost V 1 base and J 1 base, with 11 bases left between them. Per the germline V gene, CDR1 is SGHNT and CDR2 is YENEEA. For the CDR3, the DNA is TGTGCCAGCAGCTTAGCGGCAGGGCGGTCCTACGAGCAGTACTTC. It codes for CASSLAAGRSYEQYF.

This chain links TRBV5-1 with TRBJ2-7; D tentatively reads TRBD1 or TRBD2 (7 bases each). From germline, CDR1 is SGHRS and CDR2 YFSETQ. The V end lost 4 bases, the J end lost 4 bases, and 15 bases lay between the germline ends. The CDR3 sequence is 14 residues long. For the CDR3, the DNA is TGCGCCAGCAGCGGAGCGGGACAGCAGTACGAGCAGTACTTC. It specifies CASSGAGQQYEQYF.

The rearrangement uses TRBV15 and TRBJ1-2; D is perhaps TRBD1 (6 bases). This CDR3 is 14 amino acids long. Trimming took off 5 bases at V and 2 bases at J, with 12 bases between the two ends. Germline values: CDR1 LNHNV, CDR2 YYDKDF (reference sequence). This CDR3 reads CATSGQSQNYGYTF. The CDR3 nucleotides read TGTGCCACCAGCGGACAGAGTCAGAACTATGGCTACACCTTC.

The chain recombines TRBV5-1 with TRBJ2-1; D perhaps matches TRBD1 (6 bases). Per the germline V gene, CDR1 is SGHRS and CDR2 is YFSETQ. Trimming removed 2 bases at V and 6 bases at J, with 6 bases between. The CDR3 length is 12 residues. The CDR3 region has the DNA TGCGCCAGCAGCTTACAGGGCAATGAGCAGTTCTTC. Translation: CASSLQGNEQFF.

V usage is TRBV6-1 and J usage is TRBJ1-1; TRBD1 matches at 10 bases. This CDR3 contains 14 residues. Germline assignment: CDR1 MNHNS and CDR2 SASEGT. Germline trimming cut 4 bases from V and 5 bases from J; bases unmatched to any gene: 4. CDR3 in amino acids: CASSAGQGRTEAFF. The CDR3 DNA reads TGTGCCAGCAGTGCGGGACAGGGGAGGACTGAAGCTTTCTTT.

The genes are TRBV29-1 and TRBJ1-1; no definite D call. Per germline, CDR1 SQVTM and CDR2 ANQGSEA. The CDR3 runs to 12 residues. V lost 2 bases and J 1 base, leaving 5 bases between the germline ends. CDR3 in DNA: TGCAGCGTTGAATGGGGGAACACTGAAGCTTTCTTT. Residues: CSVEWGNTEAFF. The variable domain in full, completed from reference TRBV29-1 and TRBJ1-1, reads SAVISQKPSRDICQRGTSLTIQCQVDSQVTMMFWYRQQPGQSLTLIATANQGSEATYESGFVIDKFPISRPNLTFSTLTVSNMSPEDSSIYLCSVEWGNTEAFFGQGTRLTVV.

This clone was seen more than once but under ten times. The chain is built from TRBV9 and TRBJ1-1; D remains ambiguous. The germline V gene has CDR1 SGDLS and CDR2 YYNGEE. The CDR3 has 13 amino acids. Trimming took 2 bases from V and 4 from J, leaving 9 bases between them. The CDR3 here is CASSVSPGTEAFF. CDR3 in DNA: TGTGCCAGCAGCGTCTCACCAGGCACTGAAGCTTTCTTT. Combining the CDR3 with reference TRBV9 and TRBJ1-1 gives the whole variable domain DSGVTQTPKHLITATGQRVTLRCSPRSGDLSVYWYQQSLDQGLQFLIQYYNGEERAKGNILERFSAQQFPDLHSELNLSSLELGDSALYFCASSVSPGTEAFFGQGTRLTVV.

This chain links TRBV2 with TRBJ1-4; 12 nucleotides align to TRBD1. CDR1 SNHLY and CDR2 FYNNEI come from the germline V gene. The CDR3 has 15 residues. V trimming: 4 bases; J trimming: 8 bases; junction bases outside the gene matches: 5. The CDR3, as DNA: TGTGCCAGCAGTGGGGACAGGGGGCCGGGGGAAAAACTGTTTTTT. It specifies CASSGDRGPGEKLFF. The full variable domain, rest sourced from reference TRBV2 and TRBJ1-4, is EPEVTQTPSHQVTQMGQEVILRCVPISNHLYFYWYRQILGQKVEFLVSFYNNEISEKSEIFDDQFSVERPDGSNFTLKIRSTKLEDSAMYFCASSGDRGPGEKLFFGSGTQLSVL.

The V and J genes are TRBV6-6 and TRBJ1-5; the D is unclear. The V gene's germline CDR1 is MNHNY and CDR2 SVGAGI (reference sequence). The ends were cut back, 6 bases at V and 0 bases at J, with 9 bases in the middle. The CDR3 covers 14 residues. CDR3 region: CASSLGSSNQPQHF. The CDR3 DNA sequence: TGTGCCAGCAGCCTCGGGAGTAGCAATCAGCCCCAGCATTTT.

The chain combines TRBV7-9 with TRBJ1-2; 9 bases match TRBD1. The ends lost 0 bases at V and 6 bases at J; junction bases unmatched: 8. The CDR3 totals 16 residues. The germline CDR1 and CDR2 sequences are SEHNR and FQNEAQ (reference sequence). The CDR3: CASSLAYRDRVDGYTF. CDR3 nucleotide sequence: TGTGCCAGCAGCTTAGCATACCGGGACAGGGTGGATGGCTACACCTTC.

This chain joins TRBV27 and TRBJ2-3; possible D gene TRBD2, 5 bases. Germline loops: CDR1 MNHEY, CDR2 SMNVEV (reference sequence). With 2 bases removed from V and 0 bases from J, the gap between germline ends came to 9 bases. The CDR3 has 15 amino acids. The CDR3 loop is CASSLGLTSTDTQYF. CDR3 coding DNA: TGTGCCAGCAGTTTAGGACTGACTAGCACAGATACGCAGTATTTT.

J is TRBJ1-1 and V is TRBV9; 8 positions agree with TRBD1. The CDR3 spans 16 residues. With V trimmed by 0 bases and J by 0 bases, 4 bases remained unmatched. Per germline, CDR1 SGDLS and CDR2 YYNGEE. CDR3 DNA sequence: TGTGCCAGCAGCGTAGGCCAGGGGGCTTTGAACACTGAAGCTTTCTTT. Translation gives CASSVGQGALNTEAFF.

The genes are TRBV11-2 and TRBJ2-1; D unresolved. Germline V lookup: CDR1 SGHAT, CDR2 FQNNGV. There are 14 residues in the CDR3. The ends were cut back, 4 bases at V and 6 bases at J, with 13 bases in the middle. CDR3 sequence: CASSSIRHFNEQFF. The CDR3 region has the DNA TGTGCCAGCAGCTCTATCCGCCACTTCAATGAGCAGTTCTTC.

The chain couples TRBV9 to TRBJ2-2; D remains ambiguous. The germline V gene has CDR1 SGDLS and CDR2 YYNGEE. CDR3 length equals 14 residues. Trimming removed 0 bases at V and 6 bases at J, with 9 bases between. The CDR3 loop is CASSVVERAGELFF. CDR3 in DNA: TGTGCCAGCAGCGTAGTCGAACGGGCCGGGGAGCTGTTTTTT.

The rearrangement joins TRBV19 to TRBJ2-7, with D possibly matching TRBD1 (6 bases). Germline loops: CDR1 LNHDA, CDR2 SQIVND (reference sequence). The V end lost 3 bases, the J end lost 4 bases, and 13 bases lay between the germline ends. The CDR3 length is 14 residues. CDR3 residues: CASSMQGQGYEQYF. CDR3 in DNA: TGTGCCAGTAGTATGCAAGGGCAGGGGTACGAGCAGTACTTC. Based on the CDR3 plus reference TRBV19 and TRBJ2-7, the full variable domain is DGGITQSPKYLFRKEGQNVTLSCEQNLNHDAMYWYRQDPGQGLRLIYYSQIVNDFQKGDIAEGYSVSREKKESFPLTVTSAQKNPTAFYLCASSMQGQGYEQYFGPGTRLTVT.

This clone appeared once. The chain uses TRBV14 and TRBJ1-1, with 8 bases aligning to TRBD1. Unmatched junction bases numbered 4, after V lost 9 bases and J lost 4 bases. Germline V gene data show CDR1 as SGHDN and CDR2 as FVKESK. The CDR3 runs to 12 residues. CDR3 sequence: CASRQGTTEAFF. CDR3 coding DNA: TGTGCCAGTAGACAGGGGACCACTGAAGCTTTCTTT.

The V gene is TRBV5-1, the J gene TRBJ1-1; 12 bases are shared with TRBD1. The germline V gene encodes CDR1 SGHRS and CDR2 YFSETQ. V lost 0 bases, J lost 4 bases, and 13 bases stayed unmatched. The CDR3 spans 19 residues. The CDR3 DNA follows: TGCGCCAGCAGCTTGGCTCCCACCCGGGACAGGGGGCGAGGCACTGAAGCTTTCTTT. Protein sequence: CASSLAPTRDRGRGTEAFF.

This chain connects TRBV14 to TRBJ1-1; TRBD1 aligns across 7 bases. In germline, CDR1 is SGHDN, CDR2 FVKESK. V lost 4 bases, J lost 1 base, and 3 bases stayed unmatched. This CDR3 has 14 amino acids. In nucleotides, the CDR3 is TGTGCCAGCAGCCCACGGACAGGGAACACTGAAGCTTTCTTT. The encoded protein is CASSPRTGNTEAFF.

The CDR3 DNA follows: TGTGCCAGCAGCTTGGTTGGGGATGATGGCTACACCTTC. It specifies CASSLVGDDGYTF. J is TRBJ1-2 and V is TRBV5-4; no definite D call. V dropped 0 bases and J dropped 6 bases, with 9 bases sitting between them. Per germline, CDR1 SGHNT and CDR2 YYREEE (reference sequence). The CDR3 is 13 residues long.

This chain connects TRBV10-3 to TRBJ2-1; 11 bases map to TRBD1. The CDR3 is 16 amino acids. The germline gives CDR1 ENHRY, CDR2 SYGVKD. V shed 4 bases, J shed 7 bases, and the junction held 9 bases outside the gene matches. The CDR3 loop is CAISVWVGTGGNEQFF. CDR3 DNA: TGTGCCATCAGTGTCTGGGTAGGGACAGGGGGAAATGAGCAGTTCTTC.

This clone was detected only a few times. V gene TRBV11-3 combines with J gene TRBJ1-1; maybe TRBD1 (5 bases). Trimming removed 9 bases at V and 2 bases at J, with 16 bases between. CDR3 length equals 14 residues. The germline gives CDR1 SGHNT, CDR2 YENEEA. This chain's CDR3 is CASSGGPANTEAFF. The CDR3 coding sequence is TGTGCCAGTTCGGGGGGACCCGCCAACACTGAAGCTTTCTTT.